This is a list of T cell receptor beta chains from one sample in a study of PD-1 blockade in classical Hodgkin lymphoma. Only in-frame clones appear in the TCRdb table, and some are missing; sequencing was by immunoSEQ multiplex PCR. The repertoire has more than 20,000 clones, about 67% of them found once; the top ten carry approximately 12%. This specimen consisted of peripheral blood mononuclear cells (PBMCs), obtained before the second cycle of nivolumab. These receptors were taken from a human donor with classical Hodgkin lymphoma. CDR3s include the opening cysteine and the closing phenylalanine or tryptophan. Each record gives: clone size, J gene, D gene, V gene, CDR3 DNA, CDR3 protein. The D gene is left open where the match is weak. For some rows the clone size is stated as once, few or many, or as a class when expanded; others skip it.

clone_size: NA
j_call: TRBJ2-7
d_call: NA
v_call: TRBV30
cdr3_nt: TGTGCCTGGAGTGTACCCCGGGGATTGTACGAGCAGTACTTC
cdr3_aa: CAWSVPRGLYEQYF

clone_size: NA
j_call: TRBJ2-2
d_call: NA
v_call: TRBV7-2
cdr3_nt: TGTGCCAGCAGCTTTTTAAATTTTAGGGGCCCGAACACCGGGGAGCTGTTTTTT
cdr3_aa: CASSFLNFRGPNTGELFF

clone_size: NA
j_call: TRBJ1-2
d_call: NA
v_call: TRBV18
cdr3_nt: TGTGCCAGCTCACCCCGGACAGACTATGGCTACACCTTC
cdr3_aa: CASSPRTDYGYTF

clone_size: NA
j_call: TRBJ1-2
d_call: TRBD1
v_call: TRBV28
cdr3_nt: TGTGCCAGCAGTTTAGAAACGGCAGGGGGCATAGGTGGCTACACCTTC
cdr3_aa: CASSLETAGGIGGYTF

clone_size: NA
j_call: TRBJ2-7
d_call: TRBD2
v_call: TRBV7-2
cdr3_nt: TGTGCCAGCAGCTCGATTTGGACTAGCGGGAGTAGGACCTACGAGCAGTACTTC
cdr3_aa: CASSSIWTSGSRTYEQYF

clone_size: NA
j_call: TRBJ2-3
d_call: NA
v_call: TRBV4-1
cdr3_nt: TGCGCCAGCAGCCAGAAACATACGCAGTATTTT
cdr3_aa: CASSQKHTQYF

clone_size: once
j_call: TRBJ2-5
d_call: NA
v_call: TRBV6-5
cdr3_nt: TGTGCCAGCATACTTGGAGAGACCCAGTACTTC
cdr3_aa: CASILGETQYF

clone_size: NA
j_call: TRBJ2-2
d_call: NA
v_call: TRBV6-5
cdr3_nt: TGTGCCAGCAGTTACCTGAACACCGGGGAGCTGTTTTTT
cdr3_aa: CASSYLNTGELFF

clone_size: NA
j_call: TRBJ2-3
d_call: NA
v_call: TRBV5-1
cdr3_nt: TGCGCCAGCAGCTTGGTGGGGGGCCTTAGCACAGATACGCAGTATTTT
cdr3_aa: CASSLVGGLSTDTQYF

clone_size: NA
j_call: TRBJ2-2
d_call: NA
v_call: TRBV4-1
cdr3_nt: TGCGCCAGCAGCCCCAGTGCCATGAACACCGGGGAGCTGTTTTTT
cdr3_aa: CASSPSAMNTGELFF

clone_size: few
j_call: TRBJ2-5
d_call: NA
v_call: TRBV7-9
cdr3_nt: TGTGCCAGCGGCACAGGGCTCCAAGAGACCCAGTACTTC
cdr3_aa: CASGTGLQETQYF

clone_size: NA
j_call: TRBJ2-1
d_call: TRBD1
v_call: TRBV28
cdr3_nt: TGTGCCAGCAGTTTACTCCCTGGGACAGGGCTGACTGAGCAGTTCTTC
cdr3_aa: CASSLLPGTGLTEQFF

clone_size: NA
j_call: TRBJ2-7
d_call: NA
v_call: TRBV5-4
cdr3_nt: TGTGCCAGCAGGTTGGGGGAGGGGGCCTCCTACGAGCAGTACTTC
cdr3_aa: CASRLGEGASYEQYF

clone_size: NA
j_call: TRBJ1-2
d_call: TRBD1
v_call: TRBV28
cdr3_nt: TGTGCCAGCAGTTTATCGCCAGGGGGCAACTATGGCTACACCTTC
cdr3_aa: CASSLSPGGNYGYTF

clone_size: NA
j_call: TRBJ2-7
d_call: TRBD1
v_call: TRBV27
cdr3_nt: TGTGCCAGCAGCCGGAGGGGACAGGGGTCCTACGAGCAGTACTTC
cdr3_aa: CASSRRGQGSYEQYF

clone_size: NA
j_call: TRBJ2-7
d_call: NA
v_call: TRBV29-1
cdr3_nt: TGCAGCGTCAAGACCGGGCTCACTTACGAGCAGTACTTC
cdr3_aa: CSVKTGLTYEQYF

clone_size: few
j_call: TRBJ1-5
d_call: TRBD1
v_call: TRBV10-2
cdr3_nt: TGCGCCAGCAAAGGACAGGGAGGCAATCAGCCCCAGCATTTT
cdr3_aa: CASKGQGGNQPQHF

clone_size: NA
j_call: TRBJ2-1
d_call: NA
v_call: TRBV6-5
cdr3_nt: TGTGCCAGCATCGGGGATTACAATGAGCAGTTCTTC
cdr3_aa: CASIGDYNEQFF

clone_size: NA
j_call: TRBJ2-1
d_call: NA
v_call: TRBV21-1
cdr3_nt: TGTGCCAGCAGCAAAATTGGGCGGGGGGGAAAAGACAATGAGCAGTTCTTC
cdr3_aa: CASSKIGRGGKDNEQFF

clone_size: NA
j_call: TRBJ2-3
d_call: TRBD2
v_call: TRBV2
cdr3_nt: TGTGCCAGCAGACTACTGACTAGCGGGTCCGCGGTAGATACGCAGTATTTT
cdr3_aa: CASRLLTSGSAVDTQYF

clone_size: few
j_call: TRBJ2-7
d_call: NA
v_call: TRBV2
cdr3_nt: TGTGCCAGCATGCGGGATACCGGGTACGAGCAGTACTTC
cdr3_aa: CASMRDTGYEQYF

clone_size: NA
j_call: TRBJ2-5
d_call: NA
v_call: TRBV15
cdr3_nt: TGTGCCACCAGCAGAGATGTCCCAGCGAATACCCCAGAGACCCAGTACTTC
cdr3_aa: CATSRDVPANTPETQYF

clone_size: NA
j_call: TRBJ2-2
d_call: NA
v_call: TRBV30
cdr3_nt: TGTGCCTGGAGTGAGCGGGTGAACACCGGGGAGCTGTTTTTT
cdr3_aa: CAWSERVNTGELFF

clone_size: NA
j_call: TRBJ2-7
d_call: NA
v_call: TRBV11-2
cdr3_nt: TGTGCCAGCAGCTGGGCAGGGGACGACTACGAGCAGTACTTC
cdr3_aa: CASSWAGDDYEQYF

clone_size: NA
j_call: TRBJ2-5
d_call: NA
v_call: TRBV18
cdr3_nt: TGTGCCAGCTCAACCACCTTCCAAGAGACCCAGTACTTC
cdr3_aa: CASSTTFQETQYF

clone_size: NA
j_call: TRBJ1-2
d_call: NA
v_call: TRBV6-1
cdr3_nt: TGTGCCAGCAGTGACACAGGGAACGTTCACTATGGCTACACCTTC
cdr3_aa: CASSDTGNVHYGYTF

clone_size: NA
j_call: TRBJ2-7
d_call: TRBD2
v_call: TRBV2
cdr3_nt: TGTGCCAGCCTGGCGGGGGGATCCTACGAGCAGTACTTC
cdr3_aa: CASLAGGSYEQYF

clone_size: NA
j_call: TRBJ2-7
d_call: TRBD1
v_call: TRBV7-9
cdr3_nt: TGTGCCAGCAGCTTGGACAGGGAGCAGTACTTC
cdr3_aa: CASSLDREQYF

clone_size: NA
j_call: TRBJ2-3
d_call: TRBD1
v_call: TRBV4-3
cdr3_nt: TGCGCCAGCAGCCAAGACGCGGACAGGGGAGGTTTGAATACGCAGTATTTT
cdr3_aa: CASSQDADRGGLNTQYF

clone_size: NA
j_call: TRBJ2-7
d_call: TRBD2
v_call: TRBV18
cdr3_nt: TGTGCCAGCTCACATAGCGGGGGCCCGACCTACGAGCAGTACTTC
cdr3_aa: CASSHSGGPTYEQYF

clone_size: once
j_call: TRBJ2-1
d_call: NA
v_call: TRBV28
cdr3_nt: TGTGCCAGCAGTTTTGGAACTAGCCTCCACAATGAGCAGTTCTTC
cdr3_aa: CASSFGTSLHNEQFF